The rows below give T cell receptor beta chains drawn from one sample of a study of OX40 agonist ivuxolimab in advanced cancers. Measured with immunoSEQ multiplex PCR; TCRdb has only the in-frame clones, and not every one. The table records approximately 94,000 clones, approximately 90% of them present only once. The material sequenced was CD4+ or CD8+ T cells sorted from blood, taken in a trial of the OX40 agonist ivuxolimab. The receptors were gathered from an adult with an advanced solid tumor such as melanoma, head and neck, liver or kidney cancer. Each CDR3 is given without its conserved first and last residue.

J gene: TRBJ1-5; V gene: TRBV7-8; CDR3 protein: ASSRTGGNNQPQH
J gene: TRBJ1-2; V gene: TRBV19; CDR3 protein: ASTRTGTNYGYT
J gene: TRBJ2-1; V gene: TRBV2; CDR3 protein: ASRANSYNEQF
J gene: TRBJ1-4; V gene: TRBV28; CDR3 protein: ASSLRDRHNEKLF
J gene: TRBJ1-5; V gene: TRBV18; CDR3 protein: ASSPTGAPNQPQH
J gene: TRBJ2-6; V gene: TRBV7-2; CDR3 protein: ASSFRTGGSGANVLT
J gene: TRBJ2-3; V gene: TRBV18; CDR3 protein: ASSPRTSGKGADTQY
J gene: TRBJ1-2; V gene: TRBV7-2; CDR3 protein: ASSLSGRGRTEPYGYT
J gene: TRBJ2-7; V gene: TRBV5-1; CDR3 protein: ASSLAEGYEQY
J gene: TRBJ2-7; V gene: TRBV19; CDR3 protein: ASSIIHLTYEQY
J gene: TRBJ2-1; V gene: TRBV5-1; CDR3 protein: ASSARDGSSYNEQF
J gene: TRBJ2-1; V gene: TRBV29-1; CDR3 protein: SVVAAYYNEQF
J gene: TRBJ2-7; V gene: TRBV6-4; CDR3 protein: ASSDSNDRSSYEQY
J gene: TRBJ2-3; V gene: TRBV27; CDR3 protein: ASSLEYSGDTQY
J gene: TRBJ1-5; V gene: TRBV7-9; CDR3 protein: ASSLWTGWDSNQPQH
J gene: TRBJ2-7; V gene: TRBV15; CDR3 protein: ATSSPGQGASYEQY
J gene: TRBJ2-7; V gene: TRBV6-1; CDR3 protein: ASKVGQGQYEQY
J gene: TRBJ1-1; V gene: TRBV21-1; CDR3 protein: ASRGLGRDSGWDDLEAF
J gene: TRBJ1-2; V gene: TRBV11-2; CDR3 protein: ASSLRPYAHGYT
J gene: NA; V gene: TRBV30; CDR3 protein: AWRTESSYEQY
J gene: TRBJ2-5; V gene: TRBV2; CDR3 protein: ASSPTRQEETQY
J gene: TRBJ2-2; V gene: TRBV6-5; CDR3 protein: ASRKNRVGTGELF
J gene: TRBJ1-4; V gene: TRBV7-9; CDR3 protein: ASSTTQGWGEKLF
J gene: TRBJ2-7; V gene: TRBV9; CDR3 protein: ASSPSGFYEQY
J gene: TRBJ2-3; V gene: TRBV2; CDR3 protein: ASSEVTSGSTDTQY
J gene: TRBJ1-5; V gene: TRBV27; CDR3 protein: ASSLRADASLGPQH
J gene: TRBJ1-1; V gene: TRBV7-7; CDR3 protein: ASSHDRNTEAF
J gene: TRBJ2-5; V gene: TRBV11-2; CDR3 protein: ASSPRQGQETQY
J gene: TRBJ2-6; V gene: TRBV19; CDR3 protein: ASKTGAGANVLT
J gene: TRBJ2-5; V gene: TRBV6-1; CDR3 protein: ASSIADPQTQY
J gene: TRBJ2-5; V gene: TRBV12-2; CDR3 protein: ASRLTAETQY
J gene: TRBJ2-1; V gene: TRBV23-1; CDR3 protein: ASSIHTGTGYNEQF
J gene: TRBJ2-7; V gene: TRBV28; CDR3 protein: ASTTAGGNSYEQY
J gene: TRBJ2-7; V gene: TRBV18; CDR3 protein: ASSFRTGGNEQY
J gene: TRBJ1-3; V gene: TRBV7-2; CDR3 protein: ASSPTVGGSGNTIY
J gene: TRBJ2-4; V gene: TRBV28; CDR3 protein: AITGKDAKNIQY
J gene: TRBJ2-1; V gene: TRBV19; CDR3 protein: ASSLTGADEQF
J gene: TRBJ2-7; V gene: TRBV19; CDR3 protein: ASSIFPSPVEDEQY
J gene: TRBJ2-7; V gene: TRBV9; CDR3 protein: ASSPTVSGYEQY
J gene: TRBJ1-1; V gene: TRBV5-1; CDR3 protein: ASSLETNTEAF
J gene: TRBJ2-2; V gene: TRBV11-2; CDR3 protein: ASSPGLAGRNTGELF
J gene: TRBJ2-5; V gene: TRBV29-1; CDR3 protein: SVGGTEETQY
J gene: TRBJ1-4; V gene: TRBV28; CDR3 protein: ASSLRSGGFEKLF
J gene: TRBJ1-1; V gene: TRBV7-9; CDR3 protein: ASSLVENTEAF
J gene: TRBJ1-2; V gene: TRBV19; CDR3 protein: ASSSSGVGGYT
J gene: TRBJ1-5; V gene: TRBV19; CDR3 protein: ASSPRGGRGKPQH
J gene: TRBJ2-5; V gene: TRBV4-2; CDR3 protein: ASSHGTSGQETQY